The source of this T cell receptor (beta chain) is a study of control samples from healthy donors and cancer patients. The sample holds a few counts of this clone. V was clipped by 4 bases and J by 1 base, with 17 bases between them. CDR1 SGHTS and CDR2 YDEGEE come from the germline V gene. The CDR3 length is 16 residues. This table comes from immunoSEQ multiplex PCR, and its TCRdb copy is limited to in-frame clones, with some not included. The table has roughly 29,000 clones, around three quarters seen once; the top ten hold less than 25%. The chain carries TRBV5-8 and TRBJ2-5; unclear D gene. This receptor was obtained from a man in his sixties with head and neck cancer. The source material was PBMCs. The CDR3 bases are TGTGCCAGCAGCCCCCTCAACTGGGCGATCCAAGAGACCCAGTACTTC. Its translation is CASSPLNWAIQETQYF.